The sequence of this T cell receptor beta chain was determined in a study of response to subunit inactivated influenza vaccine. TCRdb reprocessed the RT-PCR reads with MiXCR, giving one entry per CDR3 protein. The table records 550,000 to 800,000 distinct CDR3 sequences, approximately 15% of them present only once. J lost 3 bases, V lost 3 bases, and 2 bases had no gene match. CDR3 size: 14 residues. Germline V CDR1 and CDR2: SQVTM, ANQGSEA. This clonotype has a handful of counts. Its cognate antigen is unknown. Whole-study findings and limits: Authors proposed each seasonal influenza vaccination draws in few new T cells.

This clonotype was obtained from a man aged 50 to 59 who received an inactivated influenza vaccine. The sample in question was PBMCs from blood, obtained roughly 12 days after vaccination. J is TRBJ2-1 and V is TRBV29-1; 10 nucleotides agree with TRBD2. The CDR3 DNA is TGCAGCGTTGACGTAGCGGGGGGCTACAATGAGCAGTTCTTC. This gives the protein CSVDVAGGYNEQFF.